Sequencing of this T cell receptor beta chain was carried out in a study of OX40 agonist ivuxolimab in advanced cancers. Regarding the research as a whole: The costimulatory receptor OX40 (CD134) was targeted by ivuxolimab, a fully human IgG2 agonistic monoclonal antibody. Among the 50 to 55 dose-escalation patients, about 19 had hepatocellular carcinoma, approximately 15 melanoma, 9 renal cell carcinoma and 9 head and neck cancer. The dose-escalation cohort was roughly 87% male with a mean age of around 62 years, ranging from about 20 to 80. The paper covers the monotherapy dose-escalation part of the phase I ivuxolimab trial, which included N ≈ 50 patients. Three dose-escalation patients achieved partial responses, one with hepatocellular carcinoma and two with cutaneous melanoma. Intravenous ivuxolimab was administered to patients every 2 weeks at six dose levels: 0.01, 0.1, 0.3, 1.5, 3 and 10 mg/kg. Prior anti-PD-1, anti-PD-L1 or anti-CTLA-4 therapy was permitted, and about two fifths of dose-escalation patients had received checkpoint inhibitors. Peripheral TCRbeta sequencing was intended to test whether TCR sequence diversity was altered and clonal T-cell expansion was caused by ivuxolimab. Results and caveats for the whole study, not just this receptor: Low levels of normalized T-cell clonal expansion were also seen in some patients who did not respond. After ivuxolimab, more expanded clones were found on average in CD8+ T cells than in CD4+ T cells. The antigen specificity of the peripheral T cells that underwent clonal expansion was not determined. In the 0.1-3.0 mg/kg groups, partial responders were among the patients with the lowest normalized peripheral clonal expansion, particularly in CD8+ T cells. Clonal expansion of both CD4+ and CD8+ blood T cells was observed from baseline to week 6 at doses 0.1 to 3.0 mg/kg.

Genomic DNA was isolated from the sorted cells so that the TCRbeta CDR3 region could be sequenced. The immunoSEQ Assay was used for sequencing of TCRbeta CDR3 regions. TCRdb took this table from immuneACCESS and kept in-frame rearrangements with V and J called. Such tables lack part of the clones; where checked against another copy, unresolved V genes explain under half of the gap, and the rest is unexplained. The sample includes tens of thousands of clones, with less than 90% observed a single time. The ten biggest clones cover 0.9% to 1.2% of the sample. Remarks on this clone: The clone's antigen remains unknown. No much larger clone exists at a distance of one base, and base qualities are not known.

The germline V gene provides CDR1 MDHEN and CDR2 SYDVKM. The CDR3 holds 15 amino acids from the cysteine to the phenylalanine. The sequence is cut down to CDR3 DNA, 45 bases in frame from base 1. Trimming accounts for 1 base at V and 2 bases at J, while the number of junction bases matched to no gene is 2. Patients with a history of autoimmune disease or receiving systemic immunosuppression were excluded from the trial. Peripheral blood for TCR sequencing was collected from all dose cohorts at baseline, on cycle 4 day 1, and on cycle 7 day 1. Samples came from an open-label, multicenter, first-in-human phase I dose-escalation trial of ivuxolimab. Adults with locally advanced or metastatic head and neck squamous cell, hepatocellular, melanoma or renal cell carcinoma were enrolled in the trial. Before TCR sequencing, CD4+ T cells and CD8+ T cells were sorted from peripheral blood as separate populations.

This sequence originates from an adult with an advanced solid tumor such as melanoma, head and neck, liver or kidney cancer. The sample in question was CD4+ or CD8+ T cells sorted from blood, obtained in a trial of the OX40 agonist ivuxolimab. The V and J segments used are TRBV28 and TRBJ2-7, and 10 junctional nucleotides match TRBD1. The sequenced DNA: TGTGCCAGCAGTTTATCAGGGACAGGGGCCTACGAGCAGTACTTC. It specifies CASSLSGTGAYEQYF.